This is a list of T cell receptor beta chains from one sample in a study of STAT5B mutations in CD4+ large granular lymphocyte leukemia. The data were produced by immunoSEQ multiplex PCR, yet TCRdb's version contains in-frame clones alone and is incomplete. This repertoire shows over 25,000 clones, roughly 72% found once; its top ten account for less than 0.3%. The sample taken for sequencing was CD4+ T cells from blood buffy coats. These TCRs come from a human donor in good health. Both conserved end residues are part of each CDR3. The D gene is left open where the match is weak. Size is omitted from some rows. Given values are once, few, many or a class for expanded clones.

j_call v_call d_call clone_size cdr3_aa cdr3_nt
TRBJ2-5 TRBV5-1 TRBD1 NA CASSPGQGRETQYF TGCGCCAGCAGCCCCGGACAGGGCCGGGAGACCCAGTACTTC
TRBJ2-5 TRBV7-2 TRBD2 NA CASSRRGGVQETQYF TGTGCCAGCAGCCGACGCGGGGGAGTCCAAGAGACCCAGTACTTC
TRBJ1-5 TRBV7-8 NA NA CASSYASRGRNQPQHF TGTGCCAGCAGCTATGCCTCCCGGGGGAGGAATCAGCCCCAGCATTTT
TRBJ2-4 TRBV30 TRBD1 NA CAWSLQGAAKNIQYF TGTGCCTGGAGTTTACAGGGGGCGGCCAAAAACATTCAGTACTTC
TRBJ1-3 TRBV2 NA NA CASHYSSGNTIYF TGTGCCAGCCACTACTCCTCTGGAAACACCATATATTTT
TRBJ2-3 TRBV10-3 TRBD2 NA CAISSLAGGTDTQYF TGTGCCATCAGTTCTCTAGCGGGGGGGACAGATACGCAGTATTTT
TRBJ1-6 TRBV6-5 NA NA CASSYRQTSYNSPLHF TGTGCCAGCAGTTACCGACAAACAAGTTATAATTCACCCCTCCACTTT
TRBJ2-7 TRBV19 NA NA CASSIGRGGEQYF TGTGCCAGTAGTATTGGCAGGGGAGGAGAGCAGTACTTC
TRBJ2-7 TRBV10-2 NA few CASTRGQLSEQYF TGCGCCAGCACCCGAGGACAGTTATCCGAGCAGTACTTC
TRBJ2-7 TRBV27 NA NA CASRRGTERSYEQYF TGTGCCAGCAGGAGGGGGACCGAACGTTCCTACGAGCAGTACTTC
TRBJ2-7 TRBV10-1 NA NA CASSETVRGSYEQYF TGCGCCAGCAGTGAGACGGTTAGGGGATCCTACGAGCAGTACTTC
TRBJ2-7 TRBV4-3 TRBD1 NA CASSQDLGQGSYEQYF TGCGCCAGCAGCCAAGATCTTGGACAGGGCTCCTACGAGCAGTACTTC
TRBJ1-2 TRBV18 TRBD1 NA CASSPRVGQGYGYTF TGTGCCAGCTCACCACGAGTGGGACAGGGATATGGCTACACCTTC
TRBJ2-3 TRBV5-1 NA once CASSLEGSTSTDTQYF TGCGCCAGCAGCTTGGAGGGGTCCACGAGCACAGATACGCAGTATTTT
TRBJ2-7 TRBV6-5 NA once CASSYSYSVNEQYF TGTGCCAGCAGTTACTCGTACTCCGTCAACGAGCAGTACTTC
TRBJ1-3 TRBV7-9 NA NA CASSVSGGSSGNTIYF TGTGCCAGCAGCGTAAGTGGAGGCTCCTCTGGAAACACCATATATTTT
TRBJ2-7 TRBV11-3 TRBD2 NA CASSLRTSGRALDEQYF TGTGCCAGCAGCTTACGGACTAGCGGGAGGGCCCTGGACGAGCAGTACTTC
TRBJ2-5 TRBV7-6 NA NA CASSQIGAGTETQYF TGTGCCAGCAGCCAAATAGGGGCAGGGACAGAGACCCAGTACTTC
TRBJ2-3 TRBV14 TRBD1 NA CASSQDFRTGGALPDTQYF TGTGCCAGCAGCCAAGATTTCCGGACAGGGGGCGCTCTCCCAGATACGCAGTATTTT
TRBJ1-1 TRBV6-6 NA NA CASSATVPGGEAFF TGTGCCAGCAGCGCGACAGTCCCCGGAGGTGAAGCTTTCTTT
TRBJ1-2 TRBV6-5 NA few CASSYSTPGYGYTF TGTGCCAGCAGTTACTCAACACCCGGCTATGGCTACACCTTC
TRBJ2-7 TRBV29-1 TRBD2 NA CSVERRGVGGEQYF TGCAGCGTTGAGAGGCGGGGGGTTGGCGGCGAGCAGTACTTC
TRBJ1-4 TRBV18 NA NA CASSPGPSGKLFF TGTGCCAGCTCACCTGGTCCCTCGGGAAAACTGTTTTTT
TRBJ2-7 TRBV18 NA few CASSPGVGYEQYF TGTGCCAGCTCACCTGGGGTTGGCTACGAGCAGTACTTC
TRBJ2-3 TRBV7-2 NA NA CASSLVFTRFGVTQYF TGTGCCAGCAGCTTAGTGTTTACGCGCTTCGGTGTTACGCAGTATTTT
TRBJ2-7 TRBV7-2 TRBD2 once CASSAGLAETGPYEQYF TGTGCCAGCAGCGCGGGACTAGCGGAAACCGGCCCCTACGAGCAGTACTTC